Only a few counts were recorded for the clone carrying this TCR beta chain. The protocol was immunoSEQ multiplex PCR, while the TCRdb copy is restricted to in-frame clones and leaves out a portion. The data contain more than 35,000 clones, roughly 87% of them singletons. V shed 2 bases and J shed 11 bases, with 16 bases lying between them. CDR1 and CDR2 (germline): LGHNA, YNFKEQ. The CDR3 has 14 amino acids. This record belongs to a study of blood T cell repertoires in COVID-19. The chain links TRBV4-2 to TRBJ1-5; no firm D call. The sequenced material came from peripheral blood. This receptor was identified in a man in his sixties with acute or convalescent COVID-19. Written as DNA, the CDR3 is TGTGCCAGCAGCCAATCTAGAACCCAAGTTTCCCAGCATTTT. This translates into CASSQSRTQVSQHF.